The rows below give T cell receptor beta chains drawn from one sample of a study of CD8+ T cells in alopecia areata. Measured with immunoSEQ multiplex PCR; TCRdb has only the in-frame clones, and not every one. The top ten hold more than 9.5% of the sample, which has around 100,000 clones, around 86% seen once. The input for sequencing was CD8+ T cells sorted from blood, taken at roughly week 30, from a patient treated with tofacitinib. These receptors were taken from a human donor with alopecia areata. Both conserved end residues are part of each CDR3. The D gene is left open where the match is weak. Part of the rows lack a size; the others show once, few, many or a class for expanded clones.

V	J	D	size	length	DNA	CDR3
TRBV5-4	TRBJ2-1	TRBD2	once	15	TGTGCCAGCAGCTTCGGGGCTAGCGGTTTCAATGAGCAGTTCTTC	CASSFGASGFNEQFF
TRBV4-2	TRBJ2-2	NA	NA	16	TGTGCCAGCAGCCAAGACCCGGGAATCCCCCCCGGGGAGCTGTTTTTT	CASSQDPGIPPGELFF
TRBV7-9	TRBJ1-2	NA	NA	11	TGTGCAACAGAGCAGGGCTATGGCTACACCTTC	CATEQGYGYTF
TRBV7-9	TRBJ2-5	TRBD2	NA	17	TGTGCCAGCAGCTTAGGTCCCGGACTAGCGGTCGAAGAGACCCAGTACTTC	CASSLGPGLAVEETQYF
TRBV19	TRBJ2-1	TRBD2	once	15	TGTGCCAGTTGTCCGGGGACTAGCTCCTACAATGAGCAGTTCTTC	CASCPGTSSYNEQFF
TRBV7-9	TRBJ2-7	NA	NA	11	TGTGCCAGCACCTCTTACAGTAAGCAGTACTTC	CASTSYSKQYF
TRBV2	TRBJ2-1	NA	NA	15	TGTGCCAGCAGTGGAGGGCTCGCAACCTACAATGAGCAGTTCTTC	CASSGGLATYNEQFF
TRBV6-5	TRBJ1-5	NA	NA	14	TGTGCCAGCAGTTACTCGGTAGAGGGTCAGCCCCAGCATTTT	CASSYSVEGQPQHF
TRBV9	TRBJ1-2	NA	NA	11	TGTGCCAGCACCACCTCTGGTGGCTACACCTTC	CASTTSGGYTF
TRBV6-5	TRBJ2-3	NA	NA	12	TGTGCCAGCAGTTATCTCGAGGATACGCAGTATTTT	CASSYLEDTQYF
TRBV27	TRBJ2-7	TRBD1	once	16	TGTGCCAGCAGTTTTCTTGGACAGGGGACTCCCTACGAGCAGTACTTC	CASSFLGQGTPYEQYF
TRBV6-6	TRBJ2-7	TRBD2	NA	14	TGTGCCAGCAGTCCACTAGCGGGGGACTGGGAGCAGTACTTC	CASSPLAGDWEQYF
TRBV29-1	TRBJ1-2	NA	few	12	TGCAGCGTTCCCGGGGGGAACTATGGCTACACCTTC	CSVPGGNYGYTF
TRBV7-9	TRBJ1-2	TRBD1	NA	14	TGTGCCAGCAGCTTTGCAGGGGGAGGCTATGGCTACACCTTC	CASSFAGGGYGYTF
TRBV14	TRBJ2-3	NA	once	16	TGTGCCAGCAGCCAAGATCTCGACCGGGCCGCCGATACGCAGTATTTT	CASSQDLDRAADTQYF
TRBV19	TRBJ2-7	NA	NA	15	TGTGCCAGTAGTGCCGGAAGGGCCGCATCCTACGAGCAGTACTTC	CASSAGRAASYEQYF
TRBV13	TRBJ2-7	NA	once	12	TGTGCCAGCAGCTGGGGGTCCTACGAGCAGTACTTC	CASSWGSYEQYF
TRBV5-1	TRBJ2-3	NA	NA	12	TGCGCCAGCAGCCCAAAACCAGATACGCAGTATTTT	CASSPKPDTQYF
TRBV4-1	TRBJ2-7	NA	NA	14	TGCGCCAGCAGCCAAGGAGCAAGCTCCTACGAGCAGTACTTC	CASSQGASSYEQYF
TRBV27	TRBJ2-5	NA	NA	11	TGTGCCAGCAGTCTATCCGGTGAACAGTACTTC	CASSLSGEQYF
TRBV9	TRBJ1-1	NA	NA	13	TGTGCCAGCAGCGTAGGGGGGAGAACTGGAGCTTTCTTT	CASSVGGRTGAFF
TRBV7-9	TRBJ2-3	NA	NA	15	TGTGCCAGCAGACCCCCCGGGGCTAGCACAGATACGCAGTATTTT	CASRPPGASTDTQYF
TRBV6-1	TRBJ2-2	NA	NA	16	TGTGCCAGCAGTGCTAATGTGGTAGAGATCACCGGGGAGCTGTTTTTT	CASSANVVEITGELFF
TRBV5-4	TRBJ2-2	NA	NA	13	TGTGCCAGCACCGACTCTTTATCCGGGGAGCTGTTTTTT	CASTDSLSGELFF
TRBV7-3	TRBJ2-1	NA	NA	15	TGTGCCAGCAGCTTATGGGGGCAGGGATACAATGAGCAGTTCTTC	CASSLWGQGYNEQFF
TRBV27	TRBJ1-6	TRBD1	few	15	TGTGCCAGCAGTCCTCCGGGACAGGGGGCCGCACCCCTCCACTTT	CASSPPGQGAAPLHF
TRBV7-9	TRBJ2-5	NA	once	14	TGTGCCAGCAGCCCGGACAGTGGCCCGGAGACCCAGTACTTC	CASSPDSGPETQYF
TRBV27	TRBJ2-2	NA	NA	13	TGTGCCAGCAGTCCCCACCCCACCGGGGAGCTGTTTTTT	CASSPHPTGELFF
TRBV6-6	TRBJ2-5	NA	NA	14	TGTGCCAGCAGTTACGGGCGGGAACAAGAGACCCAGTACTTC	CASSYGREQETQYF
TRBV29-1	TRBJ2-7	TRBD1	NA	14	TGCAGCGTTGAACAGGGGGAAGAGTCCTACGAGCAGTACTTC	CSVEQGEESYEQYF
TRBV19	TRBJ2-7	TRBD1	NA	16	TGTGCCAGTAGTACCCTGCCGGGACAGGGTTCTCACGAGCAGTACTTC	CASSTLPGQGSHEQYF
TRBV25-1	TRBJ2-2	NA	once	18	TGTGCCAGCAGTGAAGACTACCCGTCCAACTCAAACACCGGGGAGCTGTTTTTT	CASSEDYPSNSNTGELFF
TRBV6-5	TRBJ2-3	TRBD2	NA	16	TGTGCCAGCAGTTACTTGGCTAGCGGGGGCACAGATACGCAGTATTTT	CASSYLASGGTDTQYF
TRBV5-1	TRBJ2-3	NA	NA	15	TGCGCCAGCAGCTTAGGAGCGGCTAGCACAGATACGCAGTATTTT	CASSLGAASTDTQYF
TRBV4-1	TRBJ2-1	NA	NA	15	TGCGCCAGCAGCCCCGACCATAGCTCCTACAATGAGCAGTTCTTC	CASSPDHSSYNEQFF